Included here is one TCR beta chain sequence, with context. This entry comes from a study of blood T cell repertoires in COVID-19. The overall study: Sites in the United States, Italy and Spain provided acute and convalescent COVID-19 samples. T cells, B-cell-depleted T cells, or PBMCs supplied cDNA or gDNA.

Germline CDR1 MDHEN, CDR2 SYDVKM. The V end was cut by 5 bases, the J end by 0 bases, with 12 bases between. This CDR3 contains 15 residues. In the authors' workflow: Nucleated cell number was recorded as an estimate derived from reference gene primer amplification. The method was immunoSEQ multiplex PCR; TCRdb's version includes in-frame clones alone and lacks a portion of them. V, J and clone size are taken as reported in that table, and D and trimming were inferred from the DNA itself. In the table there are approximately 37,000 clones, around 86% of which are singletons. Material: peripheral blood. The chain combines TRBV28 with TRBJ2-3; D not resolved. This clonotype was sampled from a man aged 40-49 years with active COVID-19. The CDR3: CASSLPPTSTDTQYF. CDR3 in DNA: TGTGCCAGCAGTCTGCCGCCGACTAGCACAGATACGCAGTATTTT.